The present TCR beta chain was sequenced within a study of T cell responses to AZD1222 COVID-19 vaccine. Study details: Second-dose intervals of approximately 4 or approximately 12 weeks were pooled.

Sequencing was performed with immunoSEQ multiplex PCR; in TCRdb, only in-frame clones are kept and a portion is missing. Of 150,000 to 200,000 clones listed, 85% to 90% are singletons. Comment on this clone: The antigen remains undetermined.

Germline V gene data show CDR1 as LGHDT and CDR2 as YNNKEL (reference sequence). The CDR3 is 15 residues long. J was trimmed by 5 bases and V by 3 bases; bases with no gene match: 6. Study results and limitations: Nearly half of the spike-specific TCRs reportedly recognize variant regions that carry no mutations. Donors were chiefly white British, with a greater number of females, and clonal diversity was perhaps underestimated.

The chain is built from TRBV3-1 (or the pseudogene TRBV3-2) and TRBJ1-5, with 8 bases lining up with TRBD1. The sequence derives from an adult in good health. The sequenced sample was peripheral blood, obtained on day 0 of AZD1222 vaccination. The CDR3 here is CASSQGSGGDQPQHF. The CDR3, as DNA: TGTGCCAGCAGCCAGGGGTCAGGGGGCGATCAGCCCCAGCATTTT.